These 22 T cell receptor beta chains originate from one sample sequenced in a study of T cells in Graves' hyperthyroidism and ophthalmopathy. Template material for amplifying TCR beta CDR3 regions consisted of RNA transcripts. TCR CDR3 regions were first amplified by RT-PCR with HTBI primers. One entry per CDR3 protein, called by TCRdb with MiXCR from the multiplex PCR reads. The sample yields a few hundred thousand distinct CDR3 sequences, 18% seen once. Sequenced material: blood. The receptors here all came from a middle-aged man with Graves' hyperthyroidism.

This clonotype was observed once. This sequence joins TRBV27 and TRBJ2-7; 7 nucleotides match TRBD1. Germline lookup yields CDR1 MNHEY and CDR2 SMNVEV (reference sequence). The CDR3 sequence is 14 residues long. The junction had 9 bases not matched to a gene; V was cut back by 5 bases and J by 5 bases. The CDR3 DNA reads TGTGCCAGCAGTCCGACAGGGTCCCCCCACGAGCAGTACTTC. This codes for CASSPTGSPHEQYF.

This clonotype was seen a few times. The chain links TRBV27 to TRBJ2-1, with TRBD2 matching 9 bases. Germline assignment: CDR1 MNHEY and CDR2 SMNVEV (reference sequence). J was trimmed by 1 base and V by 2 bases; bases with no gene match: 9. CDR3 length: 18 residues. DNA for the CDR3: TGTGCCAGCAGTTTAGGGGGCGGGGGGGCCGTATCCTACAATGAGCAGTTCTTC. It codes for CASSLGGGGAVSYNEQFF.

There are many counts of this clonotype. CDR3 DNA sequence: TGTGCCAGCAGCTTAGTCTCCGTGGGGTGGGATACGCAGTATTTT. It yields the protein CASSLVSVGWDTQYF. The chain couples TRBV7-6 to TRBJ2-3; D remains unclear. The CDR3 sequence is 15 residues long. V lost 1 base to trimming and J lost 6 bases, with 14 bases between them. CDR1 and CDR2 from the germline V gene are SGHVS and FNYEAQ.

This clonotype came up a few times. The chain recombines TRBV7-3 with TRBJ2-3, with 15 bases fitting TRBD2. Trimming removed 5 bases from V and 5 bases from J; junction bases left unmatched: 8. Germline loops: CDR1 SGHTA, CDR2 FQGTGA. The length of the CDR3 is 17 residues. The CDR3 nucleotides read TGTGCCAGCAGCCCCCTCGGACTAGCGGGGGGGCAAGATACGCAGTATTTT. Its translation: CASSPLGLAGGQDTQYF.

This clonotype has a count of ten or more. The chain is built from TRBV18 and TRBJ2-3; 8 nucleotides align to TRBD1. CDR1 KGHSH and CDR2 LQKENI come from the germline V gene. The CDR3 is 16 amino acids. The V gene end was trimmed by 2 bases and the J gene end by 3 bases; junction bases not matched to a gene: 7. The CDR3 bases are TGTGCCAGCTCACCAGGTCGGACAGGGTGGACAGATACGCAGTATTTT. Encoded protein: CASSPGRTGWTDTQYF.

This clonotype was picked up many times. The chain is built from TRBV18 and TRBJ1-2; D is undetermined. Trimming removed 3 bases at V and 2 bases at J, with 13 bases between. The germline CDR1 and CDR2 sequences are KGHSH and LQKENI. CDR3 length equals 15 residues. In DNA, the CDR3 is TGTGCCAGCTCACCGGGCGACCGGGGAAACTATGGCTACACCTTC. It yields the protein CASSPGDRGNYGYTF.

The chain has TRBV7-8 and TRBJ2-3; 8 nucleotides line up with TRBD2. J was trimmed by 0 bases and V by 0 bases; bases with no gene match: 5. This CDR3 region has 17 residues. Germline lookup yields CDR1 SGHVS and CDR2 FQNEAQ. The CDR3: CASSLAQGGGSTDTQYF. The CDR3 nucleotides are TGTGCCAGCAGCTTAGCACAGGGCGGGGGGAGCACAGATACGCAGTATTTT.

This clonotype was counted a few times. The chain employs TRBV2 and TRBJ1-2; 12 nucleotides agree with TRBD1. Germline V gene data show CDR1 as SNHLY and CDR2 as FYNNEI. The CDR3 is 15 residues long. Losses at the gene ends were 3 bases for V and 5 bases for J; bases not matched to a gene: 4. This CDR3 is CASSDRGQGAYGYTF. CDR3 DNA sequence: TGTGCCAGCAGTGACAGGGGACAGGGGGCGTATGGCTACACCTTC. Complete variable domain (other parts from reference TRBV2 and TRBJ1-2): EPEVTQTPSHQVTQMGQEVILRCVPISNHLYFYWYRQILGQKVEFLVSFYNNEISEKSEIFDDQFSVERPDGSNFTLKIRSTKLEDSAMYFCASSDRGQGAYGYTFGSGTRLTVV.

This clonotype was counted at least ten times. The chain links TRBV20-1 to TRBJ2-6; TRBD1 matches 7 bases. V gave up 6 bases and J gave up 4 bases; unmatched junction bases: 6. Germline loops: CDR1 DFQATT, CDR2 SNEGSKA (reference sequence). The CDR3 is 14 residues long. This CDR3 is CSAGRGQGANVLTF. The DNA for the CDR3 is TGCAGTGCGGGAAGGGGGCAAGGGGCCAACGTCCTGACTTTC.

This clonotype was recorded many times. The chain is built from TRBV7-2 and TRBJ2-3; TRBD2 aligns across 9 bases. CDR1 and CDR2 (germline): SGHTA, FQGNSA. This CDR3 has 16 residues. V gave up 0 bases and J gave up 5 bases; unmatched junction bases: 6. CDR3 in DNA: TGTGCCAGCAGCTTAGCTGCGGGGGGGGCCGGAGATACGCAGTATTTT. Translated: CASSLAAGGAGDTQYF. The full variable domain, rest sourced from reference TRBV7-2 and TRBJ2-3, is GAGVSQSPSNKVTEKGKDVELRCDPISGHTALYWYRQSLGQGLEFLIYFQGNSAPDKSGLPSDRFSAERTGGSVSTLTIQRTQQEDSAVYLCASSLAAGGAGDTQYFGPGTRLTVL.

This clonotype was recorded at least ten times. V usage is TRBV5-8 and J usage is TRBJ2-3, with D perhaps TRBD2 (6 bases). Germline V CDR1 and CDR2: SGHTS, YDEGEE. The CDR3 spans 14 residues. V lost 1 base and J 2 bases, leaving 8 bases between the germline ends. In nucleotides, the CDR3 is TGTGCCAGCAGCTTGTGGGGGGACACAGATACGCAGTATTTT. Translated: CASSLWGDTDTQYF.

This clonotype was detected many times. V is TRBV7-2 and J is TRBJ1-1; D is unclear. CDR3 length: 13 amino acids. The V end lost 5 bases, the J end lost 0 bases, and 7 bases lay between the germline ends. CDR1 and CDR2 (germline): SGHTA, FQGNSA. The DNA of the CDR3 is TGTGCCAGCAGCAGTTCGGTGAACACTGAAGCTTTCTTT. This codes for CASSSSVNTEAFF.

This clonotype was found many times. J is TRBJ1-5 and V is TRBV28; no definite D call. Germline loops: CDR1 MDHEN, CDR2 SYDVKM. The length of the CDR3 is 15 residues. V was cut by 1 base and J by 7 bases, with 14 bases left in between. CDR3 loop: CASSLLQEGRQPQHF. The CDR3 DNA sequence: TGTGCCAGCAGTTTATTGCAGGAGGGAAGGCAGCCCCAGCATTTT.

This rearrangement joins TRBV7-9 to TRBJ2-3; 10 bases agree with TRBD2. Trimming at V came to 1 base and at J to 5 bases, leaving 3 bases not matched to a gene. The CDR3 covers 15 residues. CDR1 and CDR2 from the germline V gene are SEHNR and FQNEAQ (reference sequence). This CDR3 is CASSLDSGGQDTQYF. CDR3 coding DNA: TGTGCCAGCAGCTTAGATAGCGGGGGGCAAGATACGCAGTATTTT.

This clonotype was detected many times. The rearrangement links TRBV12-3 or TRBV12-4 to TRBJ2-5, with D unresolved. V dropped 0 bases and J dropped 2 bases, with 10 bases sitting between them. CDR3 size: 15 residues. Here the CDR3 reads CASSLATTAQETQYF. The CDR3 DNA follows: TGTGCCAGCAGTTTAGCGACAACAGCTCAAGAGACCCAGTACTTC.

This clonotype was recorded at least ten times. The genes are TRBV6-1 and TRBJ1-1; 9 positions match TRBD1. V trimming: 6 bases; J trimming: 5 bases; junction bases outside the gene matches: 10. Germline V CDR1 and CDR2: MNHNS, SASEGT. The CDR3 has 15 residues. CDR3 amino acids: CASRFPGQGKTEAFF. The CDR3 DNA follows: TGTGCCAGCAGATTCCCGGGACAGGGAAAGACTGAAGCTTTCTTT.

This clonotype appeared many times. The chain couples TRBV3-1 to TRBJ2-1; 10 bases align to TRBD2. CDR1 is LGHDT, CDR2 YNNKEL, per germline (reference sequence). V was clipped by 1 base and J by 7 bases; unmatched bases: 4. The CDR3 consists of 15 residues. The CDR3 reads CASSQAELAGNEQFF. The DNA of the CDR3 is TGTGCCAGCAGCCAAGCGGAACTAGCGGGGAATGAGCAGTTCTTC.

This clonotype appeared a few times. The chain is built from TRBV9 and TRBJ1-1; D possibly corresponds to TRBD1 (6 bases). This CDR3 has 12 residues. V was clipped by 0 bases and J by 11 bases, with 11 bases between them. The germline V gene has CDR1 SGDLS and CDR2 YYNGEE. CDR3 region: CASSVEKGEAFF. The CDR3 DNA reads TGTGCCAGCAGCGTAGAAAAGGGGGAGGCTTTCTTT. Full variable domain (missing parts from reference TRBV9 and TRBJ1-1): DSGVTQTPKHLITATGQRVTLRCSPRSGDLSVYWYQQSLDQGLQFLIQYYNGEERAKGNILERFSAQQFPDLHSELNLSSLELGDSALYFCASSVEKGEAFFGQGTRLTVV.

This clonotype was counted a few times. V gene TRBV9 combines with J gene TRBJ1-3, with a possible D match to TRBD1 (6 bases). The ends were cut back, 4 bases at V and 0 bases at J, with 11 bases in the middle. Germline V gene data show CDR1 as SGDLS and CDR2 as YYNGEE. The CDR3 has 15 residues. The CDR3 here is CASSQGQNSGNTIYF. CDR3 nucleotides: TGTGCCAGCAGCCAAGGACAGAACTCTGGAAACACCATATATTTT.

In this sample, this clonotype turned up many times. The rearrangement joins TRBV20-1 to TRBJ2-7; possible D gene TRBD2, 6 bases. Deletions cut 6 bases from V and 2 bases from J, with 14 bases between. The length of the CDR3 is 13 residues. Germline V gives CDR1 DFQATT, CDR2 SNEGSKA (reference sequence). CDR3 DNA: TGCAGTGCGAACGAGGGACTCACCTACGAGCAGTACTTC. Translating it yields CSANEGLTYEQYF.

The chain couples TRBV7-3 to TRBJ2-3, with 13 bases identical to TRBD2. V was clipped by 5 bases and J by 8 bases; unmatched bases: 7. CDR1 and CDR2 from the germline V gene are SGHTA and FQGTGA. CDR3 length: 15 residues. CDR3 in amino acids: CASSRLAGGPGTQYF. CDR3 in DNA: TGTGCCAGCAGCCGACTAGCGGGGGGCCCGGGTACGCAGTATTTT.

This clonotype was seen ten or more times. This sequence joins TRBV7-9 and TRBJ2-3; D may be TRBD1 or TRBD2 (5 bases each). V lost 3 bases, J lost 5 bases, and 12 bases lay in between. The CDR3 extends over 14 amino acids. Germline V gene sequence: CDR1 SEHNR, CDR2 FQNEAQ (reference sequence). The chain's CDR3 is CASSFGRERDTQYF. The CDR3 nucleotides are TGTGCCAGCAGCTTCGGCAGGGAGAGAGATACGCAGTATTTT.